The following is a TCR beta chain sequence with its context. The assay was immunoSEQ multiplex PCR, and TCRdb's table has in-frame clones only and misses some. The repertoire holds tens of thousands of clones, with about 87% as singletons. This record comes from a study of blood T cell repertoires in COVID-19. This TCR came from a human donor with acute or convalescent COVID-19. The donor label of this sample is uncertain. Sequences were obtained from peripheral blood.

The CDR3 reads CASRNRGQRYGYTF. CDR3 coding DNA: TGTGCCAGCAGGAACAGGGGGCAAAGGTATGGCTACACCTTC. The chain couples TRBV28 to TRBJ1-2; TRBD1 matches at 9 bases. Trimming cost V 6 bases and J 5 bases; bases outside gene matches: 7. Looked up from germline, CDR1 is MDHEN and CDR2 is SYDVKM. The CDR3 has 14 residues.